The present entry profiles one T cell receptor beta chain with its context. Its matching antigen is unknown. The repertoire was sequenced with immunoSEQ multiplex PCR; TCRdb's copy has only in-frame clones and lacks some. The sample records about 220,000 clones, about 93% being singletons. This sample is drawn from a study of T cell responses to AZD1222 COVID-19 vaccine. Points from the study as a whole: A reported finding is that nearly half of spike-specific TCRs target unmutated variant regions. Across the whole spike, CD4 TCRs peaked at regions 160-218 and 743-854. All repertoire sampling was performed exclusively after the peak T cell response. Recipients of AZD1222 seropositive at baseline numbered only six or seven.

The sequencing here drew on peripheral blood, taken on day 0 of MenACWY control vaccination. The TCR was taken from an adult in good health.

The DNA for the CDR3 is TGTGCCAGCAGCTTGGGGGGGGCAGCGAACACTGAAGCTTTCTTT. Its translation is CASSLGGAANTEAFF. This sequence joins TRBV5-4 and TRBJ1-1, with a possible D match to TRBD1 (6 bases). CDR3 length equals 15 residues. V was clipped by 0 bases and J by 1 base, with 10 bases between them. Germline values: CDR1 SGHNT, CDR2 YYREEE (reference sequence).